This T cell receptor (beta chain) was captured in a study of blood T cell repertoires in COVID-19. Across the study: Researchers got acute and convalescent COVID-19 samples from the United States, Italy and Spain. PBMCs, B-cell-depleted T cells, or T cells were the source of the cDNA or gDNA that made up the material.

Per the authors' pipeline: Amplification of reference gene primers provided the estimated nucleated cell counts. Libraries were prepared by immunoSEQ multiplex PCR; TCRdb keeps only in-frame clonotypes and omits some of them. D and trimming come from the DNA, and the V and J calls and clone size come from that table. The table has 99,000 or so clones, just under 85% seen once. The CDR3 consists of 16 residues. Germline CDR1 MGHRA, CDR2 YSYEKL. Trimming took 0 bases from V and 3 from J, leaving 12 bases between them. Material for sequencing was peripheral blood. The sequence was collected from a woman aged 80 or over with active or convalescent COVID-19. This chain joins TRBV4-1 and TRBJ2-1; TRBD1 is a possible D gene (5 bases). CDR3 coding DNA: TGCGCCAGCAGCCAAGATCCGGCAGGGTACTACAATGAGCAGTTCTTC. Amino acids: CASSQDPAGYYNEQFF.